This TCR beta chain was captured by sequencing in a study of cytotoxic CD8 clonotypes in ibrutinib-treated CLL. CDR3 length equals 17 residues. The trim removed 0 bases at V and 5 bases at J, leaving 12 bases unmatched. The germline CDR1 and CDR2 sequences are SGHRS and YFSETQ. Here immunoSEQ multiplex PCR was the method, and the copy in TCRdb shows in-frame clones only, minus some. Here the sample spans around 160,000 clones, 81% being singletons. The chain recombines TRBV5-1 with TRBJ2-3, with 7 bases that match TRBD2. Material: PBMCs, obtained after 12 months of ibrutinib treatment. This receptor was identified in a human donor with chronic lymphocytic leukemia. DNA for the CDR3: TGCGCCAGCAGCTTGGTGCCCGGCGGGAGCGGAGTAGATACGCAGTATTTT. Translated: CASSLVPGGSGVDTQYF.